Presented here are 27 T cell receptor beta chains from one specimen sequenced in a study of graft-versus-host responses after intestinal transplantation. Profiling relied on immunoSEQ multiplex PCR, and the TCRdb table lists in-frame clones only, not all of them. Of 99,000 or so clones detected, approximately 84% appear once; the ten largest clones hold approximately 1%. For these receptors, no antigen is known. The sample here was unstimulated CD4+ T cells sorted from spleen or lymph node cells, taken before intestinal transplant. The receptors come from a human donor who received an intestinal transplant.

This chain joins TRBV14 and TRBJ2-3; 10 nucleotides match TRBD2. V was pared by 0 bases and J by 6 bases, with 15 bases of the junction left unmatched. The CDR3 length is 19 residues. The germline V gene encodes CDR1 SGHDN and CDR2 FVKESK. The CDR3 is CASSQEGDWSGGASDTQYF. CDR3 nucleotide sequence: TGTGCCAGCAGCCAAGAAGGGGATTGGAGCGGGGGGGCGTCCGATACGCAGTATTTT. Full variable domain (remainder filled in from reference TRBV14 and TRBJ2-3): EAGVTQFPSHSVIEKGQTVTLRCDPISGHDNLYWYRRVMGKEIKFLLHFVKESKQDESGMPNNRFLAERTGGTYSTLKVQPAELEDSGVYFCASSQEGDWSGGASDTQYFGPGTRLTVL.

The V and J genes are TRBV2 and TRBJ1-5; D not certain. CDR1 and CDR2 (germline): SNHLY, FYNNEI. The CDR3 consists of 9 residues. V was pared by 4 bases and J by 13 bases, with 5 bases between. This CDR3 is CASSASQHF. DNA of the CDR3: TGTGCCAGCAGTGCCTCACAGCATTTT.

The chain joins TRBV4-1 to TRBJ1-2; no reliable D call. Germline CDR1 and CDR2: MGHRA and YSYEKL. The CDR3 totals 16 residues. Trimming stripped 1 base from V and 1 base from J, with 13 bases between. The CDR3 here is CASSQGVLAFNYGYTF. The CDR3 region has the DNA TGCGCCAGCAGCCAAGGGGTCTTGGCGTTTAACTATGGCTACACCTTC.

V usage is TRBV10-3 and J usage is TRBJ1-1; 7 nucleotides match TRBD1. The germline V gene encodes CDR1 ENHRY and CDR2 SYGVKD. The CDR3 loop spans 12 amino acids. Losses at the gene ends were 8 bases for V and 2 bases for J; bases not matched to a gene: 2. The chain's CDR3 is CAIGTVNTEAFF. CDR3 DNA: TGTGCCATCGGGACAGTAAACACTGAAGCTTTCTTT.

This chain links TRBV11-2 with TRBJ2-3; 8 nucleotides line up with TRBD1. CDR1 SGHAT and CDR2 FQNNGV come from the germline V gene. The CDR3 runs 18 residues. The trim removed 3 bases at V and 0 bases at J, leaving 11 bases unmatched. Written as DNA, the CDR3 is TGTGCCAGCAGCTTGACCCTCGGGACAGGCCTAAGCACAGATACGCAGTATTTT. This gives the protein CASSLTLGTGLSTDTQYF.

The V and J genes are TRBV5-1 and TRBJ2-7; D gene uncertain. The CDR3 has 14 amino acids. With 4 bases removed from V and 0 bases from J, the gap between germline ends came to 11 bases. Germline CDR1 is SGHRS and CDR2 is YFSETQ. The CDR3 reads CASSPRLNSYEQYF. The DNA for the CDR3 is TGCGCCAGCAGCCCAAGACTGAACTCCTACGAGCAGTACTTC.

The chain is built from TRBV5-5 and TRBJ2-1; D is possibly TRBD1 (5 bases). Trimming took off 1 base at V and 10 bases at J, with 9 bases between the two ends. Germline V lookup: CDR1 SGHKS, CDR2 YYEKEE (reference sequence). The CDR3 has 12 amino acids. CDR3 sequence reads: CASSLRGKEQFF. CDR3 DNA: TGTGCCAGCAGCTTGAGGGGAAAAGAGCAGTTCTTC.

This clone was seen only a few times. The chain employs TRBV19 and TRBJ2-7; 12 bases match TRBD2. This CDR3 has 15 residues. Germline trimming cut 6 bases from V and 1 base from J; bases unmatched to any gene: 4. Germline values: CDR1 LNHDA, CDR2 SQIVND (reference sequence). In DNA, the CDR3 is TGTGCCAGTAGGAACGGACTAGCGGGATCCTACGAGCAGTACTTC. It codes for CASRNGLAGSYEQYF.

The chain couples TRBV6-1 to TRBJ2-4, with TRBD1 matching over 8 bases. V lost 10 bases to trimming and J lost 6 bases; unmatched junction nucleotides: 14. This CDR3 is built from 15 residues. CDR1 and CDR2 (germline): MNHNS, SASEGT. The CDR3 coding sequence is TGTGCCATCGAACCAAGGGCAGGGGGCAGAAACATTCAGTACTTC. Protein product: CAIEPRAGGRNIQYF.

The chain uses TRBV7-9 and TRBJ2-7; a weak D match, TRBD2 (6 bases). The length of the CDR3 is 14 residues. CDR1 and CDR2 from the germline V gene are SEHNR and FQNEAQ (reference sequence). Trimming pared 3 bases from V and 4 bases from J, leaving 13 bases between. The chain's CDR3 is CASSFRESRYEQYF. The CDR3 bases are TGTGCCAGCAGCTTCCGGGAGTCGCGGTACGAGCAGTACTTC. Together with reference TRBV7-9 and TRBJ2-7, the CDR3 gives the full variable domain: DTGVSQNPRHKITKRGQNVTFRCDPISEHNRLYWYRQTLGQGPEFLTYFQNEAQLEKSRLLSDRFSAERPKGSFSTLEIQRTEQGDSAMYLCASSFRESRYEQYFGPGTRLTVT.

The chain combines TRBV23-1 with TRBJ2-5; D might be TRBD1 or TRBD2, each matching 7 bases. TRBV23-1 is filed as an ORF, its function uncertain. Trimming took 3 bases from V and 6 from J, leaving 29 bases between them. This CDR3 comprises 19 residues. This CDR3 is CASSHPLYQGEGARKTQYF. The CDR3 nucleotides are TGCGCCAGCAGTCACCCGCTCTACCAGGGGGAGGGGGCGCGTAAGACCCAGTACTTC.

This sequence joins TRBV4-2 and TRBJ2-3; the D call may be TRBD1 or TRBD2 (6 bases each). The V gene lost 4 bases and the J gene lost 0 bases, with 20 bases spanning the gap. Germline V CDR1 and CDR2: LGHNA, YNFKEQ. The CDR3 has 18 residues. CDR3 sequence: CASSLPKGGTASTDTQYF. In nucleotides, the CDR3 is TGTGCCAGCAGCCTCCCTAAGGGGGGCACAGCTAGCACAGATACGCAGTATTTT.

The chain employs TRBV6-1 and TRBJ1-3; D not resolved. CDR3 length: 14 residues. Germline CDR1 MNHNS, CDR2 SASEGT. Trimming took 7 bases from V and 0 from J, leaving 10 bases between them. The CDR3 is CASTRVTSGNTIYF. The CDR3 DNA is TGTGCCAGCACGCGGGTTACCTCTGGAAACACCATATATTTT.

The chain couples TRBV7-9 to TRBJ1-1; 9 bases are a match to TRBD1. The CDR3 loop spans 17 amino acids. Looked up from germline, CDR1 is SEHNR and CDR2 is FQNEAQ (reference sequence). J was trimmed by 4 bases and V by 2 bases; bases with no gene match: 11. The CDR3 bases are TGTGCCAGCAGCTTAAATTGGGCCGGGACAGGGTTCACTGAAGCTTTCTTT. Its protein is CASSLNWAGTGFTEAFF.

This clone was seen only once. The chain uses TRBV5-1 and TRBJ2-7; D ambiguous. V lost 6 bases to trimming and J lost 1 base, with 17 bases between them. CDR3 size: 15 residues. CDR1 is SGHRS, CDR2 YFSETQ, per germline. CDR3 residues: CASTTYSRGSYEQYF. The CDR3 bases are TGCGCCAGCACGACCTACAGCCGCGGATCCTACGAGCAGTACTTC.

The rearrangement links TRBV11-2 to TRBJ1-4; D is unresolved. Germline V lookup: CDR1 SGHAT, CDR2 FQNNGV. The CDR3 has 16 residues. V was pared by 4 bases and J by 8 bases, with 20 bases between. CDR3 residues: CASSSTGEFPWEKLFF. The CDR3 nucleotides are TGTGCCAGCAGCTCGACTGGGGAGTTCCCATGGGAAAAACTGTTTTTT.

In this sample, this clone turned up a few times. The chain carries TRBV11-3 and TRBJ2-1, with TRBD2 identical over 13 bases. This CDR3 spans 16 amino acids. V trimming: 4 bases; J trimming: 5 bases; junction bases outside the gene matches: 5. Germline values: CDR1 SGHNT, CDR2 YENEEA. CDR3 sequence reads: CASSSWTSGGHNEQFF. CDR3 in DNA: TGTGCCAGCAGCTCCTGGACTAGCGGGGGCCACAATGAGCAGTTCTTC.

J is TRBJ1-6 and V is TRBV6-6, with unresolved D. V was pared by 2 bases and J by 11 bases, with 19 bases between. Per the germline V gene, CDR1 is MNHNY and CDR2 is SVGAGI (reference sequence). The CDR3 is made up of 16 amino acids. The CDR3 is CASSYRPGPLVTPLHF. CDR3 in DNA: TGTGCCAGCAGTTACAGGCCCGGGCCTCTGGTGACACCCCTCCACTTT.

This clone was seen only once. CDR3 loop: CASSSSRRATYEQYF. CDR3 in DNA: TGTGCCAGCAGCTCAAGCCGCCGGGCCACCTACGAGCAGTACTTC. The genes are TRBV7-9 and TRBJ2-7; D ambiguous. Germline CDR1 is SEHNR and CDR2 is FQNEAQ (reference sequence). The germline V and J ends were trimmed by 4 bases and 2 bases, with 15 bases remaining between them. The CDR3 spans 15 residues.

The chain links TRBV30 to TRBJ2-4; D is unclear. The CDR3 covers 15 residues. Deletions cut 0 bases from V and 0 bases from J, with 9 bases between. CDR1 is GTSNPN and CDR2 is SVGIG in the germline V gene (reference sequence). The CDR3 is CAWSVPGLAKNIQYF. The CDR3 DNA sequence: TGTGCCTGGAGTGTACCCGGATTAGCCAAAAACATTCAGTACTTC. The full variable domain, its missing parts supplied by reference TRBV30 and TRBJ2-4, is SQTIHQWPATLVQPVGSPLSLECTVEGTSNPNLYWYRQAAGRGLQLLFYSVGIGQISSEVPQNLSASRPQDRQFILSSKKLLLSDSGFYLCAWSVPGLAKNIQYFGAGTRLSVL.

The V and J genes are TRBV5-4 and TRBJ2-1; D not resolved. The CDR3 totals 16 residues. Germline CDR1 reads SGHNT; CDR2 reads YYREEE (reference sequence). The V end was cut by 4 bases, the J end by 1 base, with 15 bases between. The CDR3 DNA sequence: TGTGCCAGCAGCACGGACGTCGGGTTATCCTACAATGAGCAGTTCTTC. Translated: CASSTDVGLSYNEQFF.

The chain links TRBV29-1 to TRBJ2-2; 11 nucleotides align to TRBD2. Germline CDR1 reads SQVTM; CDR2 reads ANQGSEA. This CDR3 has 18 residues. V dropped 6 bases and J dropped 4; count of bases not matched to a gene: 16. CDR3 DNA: TGCAGCGTCGCCGAGTCAACTAGCGGGAGTTGGAGCACCGGGGAGCTGTTTTTT. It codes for CSVAESTSGSWSTGELFF.

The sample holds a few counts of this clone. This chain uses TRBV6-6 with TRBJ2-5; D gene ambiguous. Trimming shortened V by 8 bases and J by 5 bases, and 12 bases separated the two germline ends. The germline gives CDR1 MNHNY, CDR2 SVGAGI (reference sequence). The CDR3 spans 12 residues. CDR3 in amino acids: CASSSTAETQYF. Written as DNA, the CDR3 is TGTGCCAGCTCCTCGACTGCGGAGACCCAGTACTTC.

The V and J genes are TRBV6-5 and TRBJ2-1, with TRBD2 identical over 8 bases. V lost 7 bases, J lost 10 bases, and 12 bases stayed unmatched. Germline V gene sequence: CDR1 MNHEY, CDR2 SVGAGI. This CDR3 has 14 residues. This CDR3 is CASNRLAKNTEQFF. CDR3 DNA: TGTGCCAGCAACCGACTAGCGAAGAATACCGAGCAGTTCTTC.

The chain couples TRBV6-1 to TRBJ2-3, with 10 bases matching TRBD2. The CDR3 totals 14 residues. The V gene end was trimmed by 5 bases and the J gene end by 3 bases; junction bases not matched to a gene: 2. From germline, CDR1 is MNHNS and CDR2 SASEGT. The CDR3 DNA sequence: TGTGCCAGCAGTTTGGGACTAGCGACAGATACGCAGTATTTT. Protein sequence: CASSLGLATDTQYF.

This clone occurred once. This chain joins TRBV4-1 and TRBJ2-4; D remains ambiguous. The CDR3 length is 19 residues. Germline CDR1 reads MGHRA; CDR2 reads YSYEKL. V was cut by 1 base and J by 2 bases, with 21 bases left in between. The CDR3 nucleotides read TGCGCCAGCAGCCAAGGACTGCTAGGGCTCAATATCACCAAAAACATTCAGTACTTC. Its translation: CASSQGLLGLNITKNIQYF.

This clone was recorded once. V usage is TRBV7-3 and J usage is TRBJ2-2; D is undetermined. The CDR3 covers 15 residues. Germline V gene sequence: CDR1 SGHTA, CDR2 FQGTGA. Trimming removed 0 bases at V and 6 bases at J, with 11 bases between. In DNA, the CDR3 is TGTGCCAGCAGCTTAACAGGGCCTCGGGCCGGGGAGCTGTTTTTT. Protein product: CASSLTGPRAGELFF.